This T cell receptor beta chain is drawn from a study of CD8 T cells in Susac syndrome. Random hexamers primed reverse transcription of about 0.5 to 1 ug RNA. With immunoSEQ multiplex PCR, TCR beta CDR3 was amplified across 54 Vbeta and 13 Jbeta. One entry per CDR3 protein results from TCRdb running MiXCR on the immunoSEQ multiplex PCR reads. Of 200,000 to 250,000 distinct CDR3 sequences listed, 85% to 95% are singletons. With regard to this clonotype: What it recognizes is unknown.

Findings and caveats of the study: It was acknowledged in the study that its TCR sequencing and HLA analysis involved a relatively small number of individuals.

Germline V lookup: CDR1 SGHRS, CDR2 YFSETQ. V shed 3 bases, J shed 1 base, and the junction held 8 bases outside the gene matches. This CDR3 contains 16 residues. From blood CD8+ and CD4+ T cells, the TCR beta chain was sequenced. The clonotype originates from a human donor with multiple sclerosis. This rearrangement joins TRBV5-1 to TRBJ2-3, with 7 bases aligning to TRBD1. Sequences were obtained from CD4+ T cells from PBMCs. The CDR3 sequence is CASSWVGGRGTDTQYF. The CDR3 nucleotides read TGCGCCAGCAGCTGGGTAGGGGGCCGGGGCACAGATACGCAGTATTTT.